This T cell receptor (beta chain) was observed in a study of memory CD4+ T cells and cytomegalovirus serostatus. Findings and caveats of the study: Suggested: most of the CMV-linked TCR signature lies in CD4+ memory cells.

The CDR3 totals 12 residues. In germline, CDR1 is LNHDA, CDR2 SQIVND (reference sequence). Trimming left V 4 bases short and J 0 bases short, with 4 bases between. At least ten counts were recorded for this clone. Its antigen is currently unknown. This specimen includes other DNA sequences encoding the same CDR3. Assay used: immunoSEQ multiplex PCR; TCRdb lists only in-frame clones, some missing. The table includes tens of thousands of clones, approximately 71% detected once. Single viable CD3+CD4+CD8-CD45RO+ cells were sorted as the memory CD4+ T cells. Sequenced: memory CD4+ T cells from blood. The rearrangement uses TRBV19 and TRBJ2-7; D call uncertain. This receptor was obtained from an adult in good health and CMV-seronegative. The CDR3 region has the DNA TGTGCCAGTAGTACAGGCTCCTACGAGCAGTACTTC. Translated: CASSTGSYEQYF.